What follows are 22 T cell receptor beta chains derived from one specimen sequenced in a study of blood T cell repertoires in COVID-19 (dated by TCRdb to the early 2020s). Library prep was done by the immunoSEQ multiplex PCR assay. TCRdb retrieved this table from immuneACCESS and kept in-frame rearrangements only. Not all clones are present; in checked studies, unresolved V genes account for under half, and no reason is known for the remainder. This sample holds roughly 230,000 clones; 85% to 90% were observed only once. The ten largest make up approximately 5% of the sample. The sample was peripheral blood. The receptors stem from a woman between 40 and 55 years old who had recovered from COVID-19.

The chain recombines TRBV18 with TRBJ2-2; maybe TRBD2 (5 bases). The V gene's germline CDR1 is KGHSH and CDR2 LQKENI. The CDR3 consists of 15 residues. V gave up 1 base and J gave up 3 bases, with 9 bases separating them. CDR3 sequence reads: CASSPQDSYTGELFF. The CDR3 nucleotides are TGTGCCAGCTCACCACAGGACTCCTACACCGGGGAGCTGTTTTTT.

The genes are TRBV5-1 and TRBJ2-2; D is ambiguous. Germline V gene sequence: CDR1 SGHRS, CDR2 YFSETQ. This CDR3 has 13 residues. V was clipped by 0 bases and J by 4 bases, with 4 bases between them. Here the CDR3 DNA reads TGCGCCAGCAGCTTGGACGGCACCGGGGAGCTGTTTTTT. This codes for CASSLDGTGELFF.

The V gene is TRBV28, the J gene TRBJ2-1, with 13 nucleotides matching TRBD2. The CDR3 spans 19 residues. Germline values: CDR1 MDHEN, CDR2 SYDVKM. V trimming: 5 bases; J trimming: 3 bases; junction bases outside the gene matches: 13. This CDR3 is CASSPNPGLAGTYYNEQFF. The DNA of the CDR3 is TGTGCCAGCAGTCCCAACCCGGGACTAGCGGGGACCTACTACAATGAGCAGTTCTTC.

The chain uses TRBV3-1 (or the pseudogene TRBV3-2) and TRBJ2-1, with unresolved D. The V end was cut by 3 bases, the J end by 9 bases, with 9 bases between. Germline CDR1 and CDR2: LGHDT and YNNKEL (reference sequence). The CDR3 has 12 residues. CDR3 bases: TGTGCCAGCAGCCATTACGAGCGTGAGCAGTTCTTC. This gives the protein CASSHYEREQFF.

The genes are TRBV3-1 (or the pseudogene TRBV3-2) and TRBJ1-1; no clear D. Trimming stripped 0 bases from V and 4 bases from J, with 9 bases between. CDR3 size: 14 residues. Germline V CDR1 and CDR2: LGHDT, YNNKEL (reference sequence). CDR3 protein: CASSQDSGTTEAFF. The CDR3 DNA reads as TGTGCCAGCAGCCAAGATTCGGGTACCACTGAAGCTTTCTTT.

This clone has a handful of counts. The chain is built from TRBV6-5 and TRBJ2-3; 12 positions agree with TRBD2. CDR3 length: 15 residues. Germline V gene data show CDR1 as MNHEY and CDR2 as SVGAGI. Losses at the gene ends were 6 bases for V and 3 bases for J; bases not matched to a gene: 4. In DNA, the CDR3 is TGTGCCAGCAGCGAGGGACTAGCGGGTACAGATACGCAGTATTTT. It encodes CASSEGLAGTDTQYF.

J is TRBJ1-4 and V is TRBV2, with D unresolved. Germline-derived CDR1 and CDR2 are SNHLY and FYNNEI. The V and J ends lost 3 bases and 7 bases respectively, with 15 bases between them. The CDR3 runs to 15 residues. The CDR3 protein is CASSDDFFRGEKLFF. The DNA for the CDR3 is TGTGCCAGCAGTGATGACTTCTTTAGAGGTGAAAAACTGTTTTTT.

This clone was picked up one time. The V gene is TRBV13, the J gene TRBJ1-2, with 12 bases lining up with TRBD1. Germline CDR1 reads PRHDT; CDR2 reads FYEKMQ (reference sequence). This CDR3 spans 17 amino acids. The J segment lost 4 bases and the V segment lost 0 bases, leaving 6 bases of the junction unmatched. CDR3 region: CASSLGTGQGATYGYTF. CDR3 DNA: TGTGCCAGCAGCTTAGGAACGGGACAGGGGGCGACCTATGGCTACACCTTC.

This chain connects TRBV5-1 to TRBJ2-7; 7 bases agree with TRBD1. The CDR3 is 15 amino acids. V lost 3 bases, J lost 3 bases, and 9 bases stayed unmatched. Germline CDR1 SGHRS, CDR2 YFSETQ. The CDR3 DNA reads as TGCGCCAGCAGCTCCCCGACAGGGATGTTCTACGAGCAGTACTTC. Translating it yields CASSSPTGMFYEQYF.

The J gene is TRBJ1-1, the V gene TRBV19, with 7 positions matching TRBD1. CDR3 size: 14 residues. The trim removed 3 bases at V and 7 bases at J, leaving 8 bases unmatched. The germline CDR1 and CDR2 sequences are LNHDA and SQIVND (reference sequence). CDR3 region: CASSISGTANEAFF. The CDR3 nucleotides read TGTGCCAGTAGTATCTCCGGGACAGCCAATGAAGCTTTCTTT.

The V gene is TRBV6-4, the J gene TRBJ2-7; D might be TRBD2 (6 bases). The CDR3 has 16 amino acids. V lost 6 bases, J lost 4 bases, and 22 bases lay in between. CDR1 and CDR2 from the germline V gene are MRHNA and SNTAGT. The chain's CDR3 is CASSKDIMLALYEQYV. The CDR3 DNA reads as TGTGCCAGCAGCAAAGACATTATGCTAGCGCTGTACGAGCAGTACGTC.

The table lists this clone with a few counts. The V and J genes are TRBV5-6 and TRBJ2-6, with D possibly being TRBD1 (5 bases). Germline V CDR1 and CDR2: SGHDT, YYEEEE. V was pared by 4 bases and J by 6 bases, with 11 bases between. This CDR3 contains 14 residues. CDR3 region: CASSPQAAANVLTF. The DNA of the CDR3 is TGTGCCAGCAGCCCACAGGCAGCGGCCAACGTCCTGACTTTC.

This chain joins TRBV5-1 and TRBJ2-2; D is perhaps TRBD1 (6 bases). V lost 4 bases and J lost 4, with 17 bases in between. The CDR3 has 16 residues. Germline values: CDR1 SGHRS, CDR2 YFSETQ. The CDR3 nucleotides read TGCGCCAGCAGCCAAGGACCTGCCAGGGGCACCGGGGAGCTGTTTTTT. This gives the protein CASSQGPARGTGELFF.

The chain employs TRBV13 and TRBJ1-2; 11 bases agree with TRBD1. Per the germline V gene, CDR1 is PRHDT and CDR2 is FYEKMQ (reference sequence). The CDR3 is made up of 15 amino acids. V was clipped by 5 bases and J by 4 bases; unmatched bases: 6. As DNA, the CDR3 is TGTGCCAGCAGCCGGGGGACAGGGGGGTTCTATGGCTACACCTTC. It specifies CASSRGTGGFYGYTF.

The chain couples TRBV24-1 to TRBJ2-5; 9 positions match TRBD1. V shed 3 bases and J 4 bases; nucleotides not matched to a gene: 5. The CDR3 consists of 15 residues. The germline gives CDR1 KGHDR, CDR2 SFDVKD. The CDR3 is CATSDPGQGGETQYF. The CDR3 bases are TGTGCCACCAGTGATCCGGGACAGGGTGGAGAGACCCAGTACTTC.

The rearrangement joins TRBV5-8 to TRBJ2-2, with D possibly being TRBD2 (6 bases). CDR3 size: 14 residues. In germline, CDR1 is SGHTS, CDR2 YDEGEE. V lost 0 bases to trimming and J lost 7 bases, with 10 bases between them. In nucleotides, the CDR3 is TGTGCCAGCAGCTTGGTGACCGGGGGCGGGGAGCTGTTTTTT. It encodes CASSLVTGGGELFF.

The V and J genes are TRBV6-5 and TRBJ1-1; D unresolved. V was cut by 0 bases and J by 5 bases, with 10 bases left in between. This CDR3 region has 14 residues. Germline CDR1 reads MNHEY; CDR2 reads SVGAGI. The CDR3 coding sequence is TGTGCCAGCAGTTACTCGATTTCGGGGACTGAAGCTTTCTTT. Encoded protein: CASSYSISGTEAFF.

The CDR3 DNA is TGTGCCAGCAGCCAATTAGGTGGAGGGGGACAGGGGGCCCACGAGCAGTACTTC. Translation: CASSQLGGGGQGAHEQYF. The chain couples TRBV3-1 (or the pseudogene TRBV3-2) to TRBJ2-7, with 12 bases identical to TRBD1. CDR1 and CDR2 from the germline V gene are LGHDT and YNNKEL (reference sequence). CDR3 length: 18 amino acids. V was clipped by 2 bases and J by 5 bases; unmatched bases: 13.

The chain uses TRBV19 and TRBJ1-1, with a weak D call TRBD1 (6 bases). V dropped 7 bases and J dropped 0 bases, with 15 bases sitting between them. The germline V gene has CDR1 LNHDA and CDR2 SQIVND (reference sequence). CDR3 size: 15 residues. The DNA for the CDR3 is TGTGCCAGTAAGTACGAGGACAGAATGAACACTGAAGCTTTCTTT. Amino acids: CASKYEDRMNTEAFF.

CDR3 nucleotide sequence: TGTGCCAGCAGTTTAATGGCGGTAGGCTCCTATAATTCACCCCTCCACTTT. It codes for CASSLMAVGSYNSPLHF. The V and J genes are TRBV28 and TRBJ1-6; D ambiguous. CDR1 is MDHEN, CDR2 SYDVKM, per germline. This CDR3 region has 17 residues. Trimming left V 2 bases short and J 0 bases short, with 11 bases between.

This sequence joins TRBV7-8 and TRBJ1-5; maybe TRBD1 (6 bases). This CDR3 spans 14 amino acids. Looked up from germline, CDR1 is SGHVS and CDR2 is FQNEAQ. Trimming took 7 bases from V and 2 from J, leaving 12 bases between them. The CDR3, as DNA: TGTGCCAGCACTGGCGGGGGCGGCAATCAGCCCCAGCATTTT. It translates to CASTGGGGNQPQHF.

This clone was recorded only once. This sequence joins TRBV6-5 and TRBJ1-1, with TRBD1 matching 9 bases. Per the germline V gene, CDR1 is MNHEY and CDR2 is SVGAGI. Trimming at V came to 2 bases and at J to 8 bases, leaving 6 bases not matched to a gene. The CDR3 contains 14 residues. The CDR3 is CASSYGTGRAEAFF. The DNA of the CDR3 is TGTGCCAGCAGTTACGGGACAGGGAGGGCAGAAGCTTTCTTT.